This T cell receptor (beta chain) comes out of a study of cytomegalovirus exposure and HLA in healthy donors. Study-level background: Previous work identified 90 million to 130 million unique TCR beta sequences from some 170 million T cells.

This clone was counted only a few times. Use of 60 Vbeta and 13 Jbeta primers characterized the PCR. Repertoires were generated with immunoSEQ multiplex PCR, while TCRdb's copy carries only in-frame clones and drops some. The table has 95,000 to 100,000 clones, more than 80% seen once. Trimming at V came to 3 bases and at J to 2 bases, leaving 7 bases not matched to a gene. CDR1 and CDR2 from the germline V gene are SNHLY and FYNNEI. This CDR3 region has 15 residues. The chain carries TRBV2 and TRBJ2-7; TRBD2 agrees at 7 bases. The sequenced sample consisted of PBMCs. The sequence was collected from a man aged 30 to 45 in good health and CMV-seronegative. The CDR3 DNA reads as TGTGCCAGCAGTGAGGAGGCAGCGGGGACCTACGAGCAGTACTTC. Residues: CASSEEAAGTYEQYF. The variable domain in full, completed from reference TRBV2 and TRBJ2-7, reads EPEVTQTPSHQVTQMGQEVILRCVPISNHLYFYWYRQILGQKVEFLVSFYNNEISEKSEIFDDQFSVERPDGSNFTLKIRSTKLEDSAMYFCASSEEAAGTYEQYFGPGTRLTVT.